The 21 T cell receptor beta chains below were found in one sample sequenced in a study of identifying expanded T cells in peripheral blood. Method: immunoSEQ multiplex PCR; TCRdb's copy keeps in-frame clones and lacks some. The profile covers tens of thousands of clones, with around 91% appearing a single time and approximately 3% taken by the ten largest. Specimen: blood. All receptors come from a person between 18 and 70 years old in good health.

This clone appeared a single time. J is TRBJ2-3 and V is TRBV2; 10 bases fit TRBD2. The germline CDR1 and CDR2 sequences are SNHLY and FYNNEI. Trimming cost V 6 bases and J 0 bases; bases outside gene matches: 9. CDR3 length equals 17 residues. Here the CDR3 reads CASRRAGGSTSTDTQYF. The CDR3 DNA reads TGTGCCAGCAGGCGAGCGGGGGGGTCGACTAGCACAGATACGCAGTATTTT.

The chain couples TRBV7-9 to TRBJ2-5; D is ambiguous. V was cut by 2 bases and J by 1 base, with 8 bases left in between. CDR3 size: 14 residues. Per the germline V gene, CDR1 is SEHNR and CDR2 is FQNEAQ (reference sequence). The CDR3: CASSLLRLQETQYF. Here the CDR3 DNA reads TGTGCCAGCAGCTTATTGAGGCTCCAAGAGACCCAGTACTTC.

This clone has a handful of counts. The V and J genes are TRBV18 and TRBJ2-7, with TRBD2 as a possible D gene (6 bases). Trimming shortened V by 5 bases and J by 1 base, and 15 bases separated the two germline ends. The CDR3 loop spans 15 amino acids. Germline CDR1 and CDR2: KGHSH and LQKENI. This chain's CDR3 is CASSSIGGASYEQYF. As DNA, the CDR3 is TGTGCCAGCTCATCTATCGGCGGGGCTTCCTACGAGCAGTACTTC.

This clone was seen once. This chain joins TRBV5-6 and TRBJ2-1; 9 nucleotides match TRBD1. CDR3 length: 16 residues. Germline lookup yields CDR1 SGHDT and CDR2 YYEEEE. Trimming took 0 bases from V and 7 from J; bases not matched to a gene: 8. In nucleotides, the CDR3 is TGTGCCAGCAGCTTGGAACCGGGACAGGGTGGTAATGAGCAGTTCTTC. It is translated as CASSLEPGQGGNEQFF.

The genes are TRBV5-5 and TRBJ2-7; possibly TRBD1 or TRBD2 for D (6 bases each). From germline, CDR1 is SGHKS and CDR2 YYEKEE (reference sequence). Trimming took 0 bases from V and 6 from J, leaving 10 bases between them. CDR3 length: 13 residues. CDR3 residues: CASSLGGAGEQYF. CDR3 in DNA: TGTGCCAGCAGCTTGGGGGGGGCAGGCGAGCAGTACTTC.

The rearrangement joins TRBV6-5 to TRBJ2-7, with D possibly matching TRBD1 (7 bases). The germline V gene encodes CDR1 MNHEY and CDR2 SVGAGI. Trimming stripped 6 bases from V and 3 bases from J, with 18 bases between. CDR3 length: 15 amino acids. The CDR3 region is CASREGAGDHYEQYF. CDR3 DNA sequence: TGTGCCAGCAGGGAGGGGGCAGGGGATCACTACGAGCAGTACTTC.

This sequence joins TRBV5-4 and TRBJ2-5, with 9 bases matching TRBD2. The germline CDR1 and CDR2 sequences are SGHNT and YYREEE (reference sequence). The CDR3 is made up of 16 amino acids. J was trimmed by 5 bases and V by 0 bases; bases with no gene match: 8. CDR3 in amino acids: CASSLGRTSGYETQYF. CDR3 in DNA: TGTGCCAGCAGCTTGGGGCGTACTAGCGGGTATGAGACCCAGTACTTC.

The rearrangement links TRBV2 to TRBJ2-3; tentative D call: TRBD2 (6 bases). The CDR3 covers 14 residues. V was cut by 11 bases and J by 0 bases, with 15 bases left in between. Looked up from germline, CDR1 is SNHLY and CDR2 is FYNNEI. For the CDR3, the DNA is TGTGCCGGACCCGGGGGATCTAGCACAGATACGCAGTATTTT. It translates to CAGPGGSSTDTQYF.

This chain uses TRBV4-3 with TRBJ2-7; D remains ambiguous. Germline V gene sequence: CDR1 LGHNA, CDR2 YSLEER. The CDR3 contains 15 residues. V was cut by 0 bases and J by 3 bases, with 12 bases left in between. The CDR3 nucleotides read TGCGCCAGCAGCCAAGATACGGATTCCAACTACGAGCAGTACTTC. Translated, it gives CASSQDTDSNYEQYF.

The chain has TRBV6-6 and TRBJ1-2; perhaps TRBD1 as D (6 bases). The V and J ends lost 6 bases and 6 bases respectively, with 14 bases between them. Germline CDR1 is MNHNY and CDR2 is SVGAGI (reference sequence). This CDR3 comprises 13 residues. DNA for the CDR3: TGTGCCAGCAGCAAAGGGGGAGAGGATGGCTACACCTTC. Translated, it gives CASSKGGEDGYTF.

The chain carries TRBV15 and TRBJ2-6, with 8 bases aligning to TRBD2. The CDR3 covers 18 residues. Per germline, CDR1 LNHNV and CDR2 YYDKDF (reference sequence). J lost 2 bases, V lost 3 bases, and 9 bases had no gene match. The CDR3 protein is CATSSRGGWYAGANVLTF. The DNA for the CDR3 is TGTGCCACCAGCAGCCGGGGGGGGTGGTATGCTGGGGCCAACGTCCTGACTTTC.

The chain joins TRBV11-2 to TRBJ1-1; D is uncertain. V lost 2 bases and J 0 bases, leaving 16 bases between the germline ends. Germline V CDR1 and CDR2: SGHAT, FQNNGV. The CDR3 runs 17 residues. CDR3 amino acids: CASSLTSFAFMNTEAFF. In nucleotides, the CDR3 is TGTGCCAGCAGCTTAACCTCTTTTGCGTTCATGAACACTGAAGCTTTCTTT.

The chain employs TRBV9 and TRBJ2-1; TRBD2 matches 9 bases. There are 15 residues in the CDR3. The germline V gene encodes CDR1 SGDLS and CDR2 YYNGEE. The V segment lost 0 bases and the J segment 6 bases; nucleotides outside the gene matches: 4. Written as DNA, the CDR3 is TGTGCCAGCAGCGTAGCTAGCGGGGTTATCAATGAGCAGTTCTTC. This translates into CASSVASGVINEQFF.

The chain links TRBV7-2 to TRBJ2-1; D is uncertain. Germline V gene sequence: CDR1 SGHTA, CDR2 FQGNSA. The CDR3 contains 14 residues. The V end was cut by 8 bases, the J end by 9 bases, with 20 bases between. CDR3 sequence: CASSPLIGMGEQFF. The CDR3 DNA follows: TGTGCCAGCTCCCCCTTGATTGGTATGGGTGAGCAGTTCTTC.

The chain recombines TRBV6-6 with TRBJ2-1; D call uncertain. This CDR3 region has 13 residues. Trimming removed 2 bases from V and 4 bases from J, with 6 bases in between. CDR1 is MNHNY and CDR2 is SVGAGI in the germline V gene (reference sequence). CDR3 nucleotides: TGTGCCAGCAGTTACAGTAGGTACAATGAGCAGTTCTTC. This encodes CASSYSRYNEQFF.

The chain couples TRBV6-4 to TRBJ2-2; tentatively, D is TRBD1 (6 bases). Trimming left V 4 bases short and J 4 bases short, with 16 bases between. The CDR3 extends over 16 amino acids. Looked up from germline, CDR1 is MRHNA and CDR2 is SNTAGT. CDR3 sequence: CASSGLYRVATGELFF. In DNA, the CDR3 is TGTGCCAGCAGTGGCCTGTACAGGGTGGCCACCGGGGAGCTGTTTTTT.

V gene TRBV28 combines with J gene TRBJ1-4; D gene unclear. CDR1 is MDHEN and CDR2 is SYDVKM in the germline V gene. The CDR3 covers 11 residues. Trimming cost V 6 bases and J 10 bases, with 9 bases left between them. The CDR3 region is CASRGRAKLFF. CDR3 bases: TGTGCCAGCAGGGGTCGCGCAAAACTGTTTTTT.

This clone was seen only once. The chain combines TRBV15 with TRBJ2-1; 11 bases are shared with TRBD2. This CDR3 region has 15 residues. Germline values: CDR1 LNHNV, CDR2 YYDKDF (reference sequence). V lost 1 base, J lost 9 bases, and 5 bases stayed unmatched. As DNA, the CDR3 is TGTGCCACCAGCAGAGCGACTAGCGGGAATGGTGAGCAGTTCTTC. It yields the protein CATSRATSGNGEQFF.

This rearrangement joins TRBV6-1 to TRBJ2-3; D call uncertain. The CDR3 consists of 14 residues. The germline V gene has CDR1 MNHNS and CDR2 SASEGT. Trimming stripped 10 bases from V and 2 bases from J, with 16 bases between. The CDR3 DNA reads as TGTGCCACCGCTGAAACGGACGACACAGATACGCAGTATTTT. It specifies CATAETDDTDTQYF.

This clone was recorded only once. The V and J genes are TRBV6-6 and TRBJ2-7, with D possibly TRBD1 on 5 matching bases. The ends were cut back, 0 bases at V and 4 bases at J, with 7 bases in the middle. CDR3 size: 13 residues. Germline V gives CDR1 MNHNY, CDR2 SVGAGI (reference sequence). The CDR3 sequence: CASSYSTDYEQYF. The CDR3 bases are TGTGCCAGCAGTTACTCGACAGATTACGAGCAGTACTTC.

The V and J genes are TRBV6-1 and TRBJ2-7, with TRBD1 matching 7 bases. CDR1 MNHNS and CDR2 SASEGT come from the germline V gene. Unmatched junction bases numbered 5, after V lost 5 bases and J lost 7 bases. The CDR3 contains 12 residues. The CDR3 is CASSWTGREQYF. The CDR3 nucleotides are TGTGCCAGCAGTTGGACAGGCCGAGAGCAGTACTTC.